Below, 21 T cell receptor beta chains from the same sample are listed, as sequenced in a study of T cell responses to AZD1222 COVID-19 vaccine. Produced via immunoSEQ multiplex PCR; TCRdb's table is partial and in-frame only. This table has approximately 130,000 clones, around 92% appearing once. The sequenced sample was peripheral blood, obtained on day 0 of AZD1222 vaccination. The origin of the receptors is an adult in good health.

CDR3 residues: CAISEEGSDHGELFF. The CDR3 nucleotides are TGTGCCATCAGTGAGGAAGGTAGCGATCACGGGGAGCTGTTTTTT. This chain joins TRBV10-3 and TRBJ2-2, with a weak D call TRBD2 (5 bases). The CDR3 has 15 amino acids. V was cut by 2 bases and J by 7 bases, with 14 bases left in between. CDR1 is ENHRY, CDR2 SYGVKD, per germline.

This chain connects TRBV20-1 to TRBJ2-3, with TRBD2 identical over 8 bases. Germline trimming cut 3 bases from V and 1 base from J; bases unmatched to any gene: 6. This CDR3 spans 15 amino acids. The germline gives CDR1 DFQATT, CDR2 SNEGSKA (reference sequence). The CDR3 is CSASKPGLGTDTQYF. The CDR3 region has the DNA TGCAGTGCTAGTAAGCCGGGACTAGGCACAGATACGCAGTATTTT.

This clone was observed a handful of times. CDR3 DNA: TGTGCCAGCAGCCCTAAACCGGGACTCCGAATATATGAGCAGTTCTTC. Encoded protein: CASSPKPGLRIYEQFF. This chain links TRBV7-9 with TRBJ2-1, with D possibly TRBD2 on 6 matching bases. Trimming removed 5 bases at V and 8 bases at J, with 22 bases between. CDR3 length: 16 amino acids. Germline V gene sequence: CDR1 SEHNR, CDR2 FQNEAQ (reference sequence). The full variable domain, with the rest looked up from reference TRBV7-9 and TRBJ2-1, is DTGVSQNPRHKITKRGQNVTFRCDPISEHNRLYWYRQTLGQGPEFLTYFQNEAQLEKSRLLSDRFSAERPKGSFSTLEIQRTEQGDSAMYLCASSPKPGLRIYEQFFGPGTRLTVL.

The chain links TRBV9 to TRBJ1-5, with no clear D. The CDR3 covers 15 residues. V was clipped by 0 bases and J by 1 base, with 8 bases between them. Germline CDR1 is SGDLS and CDR2 is YYNGEE. CDR3 sequence reads: CASSVEPGSNQPQHF. The DNA for the CDR3 is TGTGCCAGCAGCGTAGAGCCAGGAAGCAATCAGCCCCAGCATTTT.

The chain combines TRBV20-1 with TRBJ2-1; no clear D gene. Germline loops: CDR1 DFQATT, CDR2 SNEGSKA (reference sequence). The germline V and J ends were trimmed by 6 bases and 14 bases, with 14 bases remaining between them. This CDR3 is 10 amino acids long. The CDR3 DNA reads as TGCAGTGCCAGGAATGACCGGGAGTTCTTC. It is translated as CSARNDREFF.

The rearrangement links TRBV27 to TRBJ2-7; 7 bases map to TRBD1. CDR1 is MNHEY and CDR2 is SMNVEV in the germline V gene (reference sequence). The V segment lost 4 bases and the J segment 3 bases; nucleotides outside the gene matches: 6. This CDR3 comprises 14 residues. In nucleotides, the CDR3 is TGTGCCAGCAGTTGGACAGGACAGAGCTACGAGCAGTACTTC. Its translation is CASSWTGQSYEQYF.

This chain joins TRBV10-3 and TRBJ2-1; maybe TRBD1 (5 bases). Trimming removed 4 bases from V and 3 bases from J, with 7 bases in between. Germline CDR1 ENHRY, CDR2 SYGVKD. The CDR3 runs to 13 residues. The CDR3 loop is CAISGGHYNEQFF. DNA of the CDR3: TGTGCCATCAGTGGGGGCCACTACAATGAGCAGTTCTTC.

The chain employs TRBV21-1 and TRBJ2-2; TRBD1 is the table's D call and was not checked against the DNA. TRBV21-1 is termed a pseudogene. The CDR3 extends over 20 amino acids. CDR3 region: CASSKETGKGAWAYTGELFF. The CDR3, as DNA: TGTGCCAGCAGCAAAGAGACAGGGAAAGGGGCGTGGGCATACACCGGGGAGCTGTTTTTT.

V and J are TRBV6-2 or TRBV6-3 and TRBJ2-7; no reliable D call. This CDR3 spans 16 amino acids. The V end was cut by 6 bases, the J end by 4 bases, with 22 bases between. Germline values: CDR1 MNHEY, CDR2 SVGEGT. The CDR3 region has the DNA TGTGCCAGCAGCCCCCGAGGATATGAGAGTCGGTACGAGCAGTACTTC. This translates into CASSPRGYESRYEQYF.

This clone has just a few counts. The rearrangement joins TRBV30 to TRBJ1-1; D gene unclear. The CDR3 totals 13 residues. Germline loops: CDR1 GTSNPN, CDR2 SVGIG (reference sequence). With 0 bases removed from V and 4 bases from J, the gap between germline ends came to 9 bases. In nucleotides, the CDR3 is TGTGCCTGGAGTGTTAGTGTGGTCACTGAAGCTTTCTTT. This translates into CAWSVSVVTEAFF.

The chain is built from TRBV7-2 and TRBJ2-6; D is unclear. Between the trimmed V and J ends, which lost 2 bases and 2 bases, there was a span of 16 bases. The CDR3 consists of 18 residues. From germline, CDR1 is SGHTA and CDR2 FQGNSA. CDR3 coding DNA: TGTGCCAGCAGCTTAATGCAAACCTCCCTCCCTGGGGCCAACGTCCTGACTTTC. This translates into CASSLMQTSLPGANVLTF.

The gene calls are TRBV20-1 and TRBJ1-2, with a weak D call TRBD1 (5 bases). The germline gives CDR1 DFQATT, CDR2 SNEGSKA (reference sequence). V shed 3 bases and J shed 2 bases, with 7 bases lying between them. The CDR3 runs 12 residues. The DNA of the CDR3 is TGCAGTGCTAGTCCAGGGAACTATGGCTACACCTTC. Its translation is CSASPGNYGYTF.

The rearrangement joins TRBV2 to TRBJ2-3, with TRBD2 identical over 10 bases. CDR1 is SNHLY and CDR2 is FYNNEI in the germline V gene. The J segment lost 2 bases and the V segment lost 8 bases, leaving 4 bases of the junction unmatched. CDR3 length equals 14 residues. CDR3 residues: CASGTSGTTDTQYF. As DNA, the CDR3 is TGTGCCAGCGGTACTAGCGGGACCACAGATACGCAGTATTTT.

The rearrangement uses TRBV2 and TRBJ1-4, with 7 nucleotides matching TRBD1. The CDR3 has 14 amino acids. Trimming removed 8 bases from V and 4 bases from J; junction bases left unmatched: 7. The germline V gene encodes CDR1 SNHLY and CDR2 FYNNEI. The CDR3 here is CASGDRASNEKLFF. The CDR3 bases are TGTGCCAGCGGAGACAGGGCTAGTAATGAAAAACTGTTTTTT.

This clone was found a few times. This chain connects TRBV7-9 to TRBJ1-1; no reliable D call. The CDR3 is 14 amino acids. V was shortened by 3 bases and J by 1 base, with 9 bases between the two germline ends. Germline CDR1 SEHNR, CDR2 FQNEAQ (reference sequence). The CDR3 reads CASSLSERNTEAFF. The CDR3 bases are TGTGCCAGCAGCTTGTCCGAAAGGAACACTGAAGCTTTCTTT.

This clone was seen a handful of times. V is TRBV7-3 and J is TRBJ1-2; no firm D call. The V and J ends lost 5 bases and 4 bases respectively, with 11 bases between them. Looked up from germline, CDR1 is SGHTA and CDR2 is FQGTGA. The length of the CDR3 is 13 residues. The CDR3 sequence is CASSPGPSYGYTF. The CDR3 bases are TGTGCCAGCAGCCCCGGGCCTTCCTATGGCTACACCTTC.

The V call is TRBV13, the J call TRBJ2-7, with a weak D call TRBD1 (6 bases). V gave up 2 bases and J gave up 4 bases, with 15 bases separating them. Germline V lookup: CDR1 PRHDT, CDR2 FYEKMQ (reference sequence). This CDR3 has 15 residues. CDR3 sequence reads: CASSLIGFGQYEQYF. The CDR3 DNA follows: TGTGCCAGCAGCTTAATAGGGTTCGGACAGTACGAGCAGTACTTC. The full variable domain, its missing parts supplied by reference TRBV13 and TRBJ2-7, is AAGVIQSPRHLIKEKRETATLKCYPIPRHDTVYWYQQGPGQDPQFLISFYEKMQSDKGSIPDRFSAQQFSDYHSELNMSSLELGDSALYFCASSLIGFGQYEQYFGPGTRLTVT.

The J gene is TRBJ2-5, the V gene TRBV6-2 or TRBV6-3, with D maybe TRBD1 (6 bases). Germline V gene data show CDR1 as MNHEY and CDR2 as SVGEGT. This CDR3 comprises 16 residues. Trimming took 4 bases from V and 0 from J, leaving 15 bases between them. The CDR3 loop reads CASSSRTASYQETQYF. The DNA of the CDR3 is TGTGCCAGCAGTTCGAGGACAGCTTCGTACCAAGAGACCCAGTACTTC.

This chain links TRBV9 with TRBJ2-1; D is unresolved. Trimming stripped 2 bases from V and 8 bases from J, with 5 bases between. CDR1 and CDR2 (germline): SGDLS, YYNGEE. This CDR3 is built from 11 residues. CDR3 nucleotides: TGTGCCAGCAGCGTTGGCCATGAGCAGTTCTTC. Translating it yields CASSVGHEQFF.

The J gene is TRBJ1-6, the V gene TRBV5-6, with 7 bases fitting TRBD1. V dropped 3 bases and J dropped 7; count of bases not matched to a gene: 7. Germline V gene lookup returns CDR1 SGHDT and CDR2 YYEEEE. The CDR3 extends over 15 amino acids. CDR3 loop: CASSSNRGRNSPLHF. Here the CDR3 DNA reads TGTGCCAGCAGCTCCAACAGGGGCAGGAATTCACCCCTCCACTTT.

The chain uses TRBV5-8 and TRBJ1-5; no definite D call. Trimming removed 2 bases from V and 7 bases from J, with 10 bases in between. CDR1 and CDR2 (germline): SGHTS, YDEGEE. CDR3 length equals 13 residues. The CDR3 loop is CASSFRRAQPQHF. The CDR3 DNA follows: TGTGCCAGCAGCTTTAGACGTGCCCAGCCCCAGCATTTT.